Below are 17 T cell receptor beta chains sequenced from a single sample in a study of blood T cell repertoires in COVID-19. Data came from immunoSEQ multiplex PCR; TCRdb stores just in-frame clones and leaves some out. The repertoire holds some 150,000 clones, with about 80% as singletons. The sample taken for sequencing was PBMCs or T cells enriched from blood (not recorded which). The source of these receptors is a man aged 50-60 years who had recovered from COVID-19.

The sample holds a few counts of this clone. The chain employs TRBV6-2 or TRBV6-3 and TRBJ2-2, with D tentatively TRBD2 (6 bases). CDR3 length equals 14 residues. V was pared by 6 bases and J by 7 bases, with 15 bases between. Germline loops: CDR1 MNHEY, CDR2 SVGEGT. Here the CDR3 reads CASSPGTRIGELFF. The CDR3 nucleotides are TGTGCCAGCAGCCCCGGGACTCGAATCGGGGAGCTGTTTTTT.

CDR3: CASSLQGAYYEQYF. The CDR3 DNA reads TGTGCCAGCAGCTTACAGGGGGCCTACTACGAGCAGTACTTC. This chain connects TRBV13 to TRBJ2-7; 8 positions agree with TRBD1. This CDR3 has 14 amino acids. V shed 2 bases, J shed 3 bases, and the junction held 3 bases outside the gene matches. Per germline, CDR1 PRHDT and CDR2 FYEKMQ (reference sequence).

The chain links TRBV15 to TRBJ2-3; a weak D match, TRBD1 (8 bases). The V end was cut by 0 bases, the J end by 2 bases, with 18 bases between. Germline CDR1 and CDR2: LNHNV and YYDKDF (reference sequence). CDR3 length: 18 amino acids. CDR3: CATSRDKGAGQDTDTQYF. CDR3 nucleotide sequence: TGTGCCACCAGCAGAGATAAGGGAGCGGGACAGGACACAGATACGCAGTATTTT.

The J gene is TRBJ1-1, the V gene TRBV5-1; D might be TRBD1 (5 bases). The CDR3 covers 15 residues. Trimming took off 3 bases at V and 1 base at J, with 13 bases between the two ends. CDR1 is SGHRS, CDR2 YFSETQ, per germline. The CDR3 protein is CASSSRDGGNTEAFF. CDR3 in DNA: TGCGCCAGCAGCTCCCGAGACGGGGGGAACACTGAAGCTTTCTTT.

The rearrangement uses TRBV6-2 or TRBV6-3 and TRBJ1-4; D possibly corresponds to TRBD1 (5 bases). Between the trimmed V and J ends, which lost 5 bases and 4 bases, there was a span of 14 bases. This CDR3 has 15 residues. From germline, CDR1 is MNHEY and CDR2 SVGEGT. The CDR3 spells CASSPNQGGNEKLFF. In nucleotides, the CDR3 is TGTGCCAGCAGTCCGAACCAGGGTGGTAATGAAAAACTGTTTTTT.

The V gene is TRBV7-2, the J gene TRBJ2-5; the match to TRBD2 covers 8 bases. The CDR3 has 14 amino acids. Germline CDR1 SGHTA, CDR2 FQGNSA. The trim removed 5 bases at V and 5 bases at J, leaving 7 bases unmatched. This CDR3 is CASSLGGGLETQYF. In nucleotides, the CDR3 is TGTGCCAGCAGCCTCGGGGGGGGCTTGGAGACCCAGTACTTC.

The table lists this clone with a count of one. The CDR3 nucleotides are TGTGCCAGCAGCCGTACCGGGACTAGCGGGAGGGAGACCCAGTACTTC. This gives the protein CASSRTGTSGRETQYF. The chain carries TRBV7-3 and TRBJ2-5, with 15 bases lining up with TRBD2. Germline V CDR1 and CDR2: SGHTA, FQGTGA. Germline trimming cut 5 bases from V and 5 bases from J; bases unmatched to any gene: 6. This CDR3 comprises 16 residues.

The genes are TRBV5-1 and TRBJ2-7; the match to TRBD1 covers 8 bases. V was clipped by 0 bases and J by 3 bases; unmatched bases: 8. Germline V CDR1 and CDR2: SGHRS, YFSETQ. The CDR3 length is 16 residues. The CDR3 loop reads CASSLAPGTGLYEQYF. CDR3 nucleotide sequence: TGCGCCAGCAGCTTGGCCCCCGGGACAGGTCTCTACGAGCAGTACTTC.

This rearrangement joins TRBV28 to TRBJ1-5; D is perhaps TRBD1 (5 bases). Trimming removed 6 bases from V and 0 bases from J, with 18 bases in between. CDR3 length: 17 residues. Per the germline V gene, CDR1 is MDHEN and CDR2 is SYDVKM. The CDR3 spells CASSPIRTSYSNQPQHF. The CDR3 DNA is TGTGCCAGCAGCCCGATCAGGACATCCTATAGCAATCAGCCCCAGCATTTT.

V gene TRBV28 combines with J gene TRBJ2-7; 10 bases align to TRBD1. Per germline, CDR1 MDHEN and CDR2 SYDVKM. V shed 5 bases, J shed 0 bases, and the junction held 7 bases outside the gene matches. The CDR3 contains 16 residues. CDR3 sequence reads: CASSPSGQGSSYEQYF. CDR3 DNA: TGTGCCAGCAGTCCTTCGGGACAGGGGAGCTCCTACGAGCAGTACTTC.

Here the CDR3 reads CATSDFSAGTSGPTYQETQYF. DNA for the CDR3: TGTGCCACCAGTGATTTTTCGGCCGGGACTAGCGGGCCGACTTACCAAGAGACCCAGTACTTC. The rearrangement uses TRBV24-1 and TRBJ2-5; 12 bases are shared with TRBD2. There are 21 residues in the CDR3. CDR1 and CDR2 from the germline V gene are KGHDR and SFDVKD. The V and J ends lost 1 base and 0 bases, in that order; junction bases with no gene match: 14.

This chain uses TRBV6-2 or TRBV6-3 with TRBJ2-1; 12 bases align to TRBD2. The CDR3 runs to 16 residues. CDR1 MNHEY and CDR2 SVGEGT come from the germline V gene. Unmatched junction bases numbered 5, after V lost 2 bases and J lost 6 bases. The CDR3 DNA follows: TGTGCCAGCAGTTACGGCGGGACTAGCGGGTCCAATGAGCAGTTCTTC. This translates into CASSYGGTSGSNEQFF.

V is TRBV3-1 (or the pseudogene TRBV3-2) and J is TRBJ2-2, with D hard to call. The V end lost 1 base, the J end lost 0 bases, and 6 bases lay between the germline ends. The germline V gene encodes CDR1 LGHDT and CDR2 YNNKEL (reference sequence). This CDR3 contains 15 residues. The CDR3 DNA is TGTGCCAGCAGCCAAGCCAGAACGAACACCGGGGAGCTGTTTTTT. Protein: CASSQARTNTGELFF.

The rearrangement uses TRBV7-9 and TRBJ2-5; 8 bases match TRBD1. With 0 bases clipped from V and 5 bases from J, the junction kept 11 bases outside the gene matches. This CDR3 is 17 amino acids long. CDR1 is SEHNR, CDR2 FQNEAQ, per germline (reference sequence). CDR3 region: CASSLAKAYTGGETQYF. The CDR3 DNA sequence: TGTGCCAGCAGCTTAGCGAAAGCCTACACAGGGGGTGAGACCCAGTACTTC.

This sequence joins TRBV4-2 and TRBJ1-6; no firm D call. This CDR3 region has 16 residues. Trimming stripped 2 bases from V and 0 bases from J, with 8 bases between. Looked up from germline, CDR1 is LGHNA and CDR2 is YNFKEQ. The CDR3 DNA is TGTGCCAGCAGCCAATTGGAGAGCTCCTATAATTCACCCCTCCACTTT. Translation: CASSQLESSYNSPLHF.

The chain carries TRBV7-8 and TRBJ1-5, with a tentative D call TRBD1 (5 bases). Germline-derived CDR1 and CDR2 are SGHVS and FQNEAQ. V shed 5 bases and J shed 3 bases, with 17 bases lying between them. This CDR3 is 16 amino acids long. CDR3 amino acids: CASSPRDYADNQPQHF. CDR3 nucleotide sequence: TGTGCCAGCAGCCCCCGGGACTATGCCGACAATCAGCCCCAGCATTTT. The full variable domain, with the rest looked up from reference TRBV7-8 and TRBJ1-5, is GAGVSQSPRYKVAKRGQDVALRCDPISGHVSLFWYQQALGQGPEFLTYFQNEAQLDKSGLPSDRFFAERPEGSVSTLKIQRTQQEDSAVYLCASSPRDYADNQPQHFGDGTRLSIL.

V is TRBV6-5 and J is TRBJ1-1; 9 bases are a match to TRBD1. V gave up 7 bases and J gave up 1 base; unmatched junction bases: 4. The CDR3 has 14 amino acids. CDR1 and CDR2 (germline): MNHEY, SVGAGI. CDR3 residues: CASKRDRENTEAFF. CDR3 bases: TGTGCCAGCAAACGGGACAGGGAGAACACTGAAGCTTTCTTT.